This TCR beta chain was sequenced during a study of CD4+ T cells in melanoma (dated by TCRdb to between 2021 and 2022). Broadly, across the study: Neoantigen-specific CD4+ T cells in human melanoma were what the study investigated.

Points the paper makes about the study in general: The report described a correlation between neoantigen-specific CD4+ T cells and the function of CD8+ T cells, macrophages and B cells. Diverse differentiation states were reported to be shown by neoantigen-specific CD4+ T cells in melanoma.

The table lists this clone with many counts. Its specific antigen is unknown. No much larger clone exists at a distance of one base, and base qualities are not known. The donors were melanoma patients. Here V drops 6 bases and J drops 4 bases, and the junction holds 6 bases not matched to any gene. The CDR3 measures 14 amino acids from cysteine to phenylalanine. Kept here is only the CDR3 DNA, which spans 42 bases and is read in frame from base 1. The germline V gene sets CDR1 to SNHLY and CDR2 to FYNNEI. The method was the immunoSEQ multiplex PCR assay. The table comes from immuneACCESS by way of TCRdb, which keeps in-frame sequences with V and J called. Part of the clones is missing from these tables; in studies checked, under half for an unresolved V gene and the rest for unknown reasons. This sample has 55,000 or so clones in its table, and almost 70% of those were observed once. Clones ranked in the top ten supply around 4.8% of the sample.

The specimen was tumor tissue. The V and J segments used are TRBV2 and TRBJ1-3; TRBD1 agrees with 7 junctional bases. The sequence derives from a human donor with melanoma. The CDR3 in this case is CASRPPGQGNTIYF. At the DNA level, the sequence is TGTGCCAGCAGACCCCCGGGACAGGGAAACACCATATATTTT.